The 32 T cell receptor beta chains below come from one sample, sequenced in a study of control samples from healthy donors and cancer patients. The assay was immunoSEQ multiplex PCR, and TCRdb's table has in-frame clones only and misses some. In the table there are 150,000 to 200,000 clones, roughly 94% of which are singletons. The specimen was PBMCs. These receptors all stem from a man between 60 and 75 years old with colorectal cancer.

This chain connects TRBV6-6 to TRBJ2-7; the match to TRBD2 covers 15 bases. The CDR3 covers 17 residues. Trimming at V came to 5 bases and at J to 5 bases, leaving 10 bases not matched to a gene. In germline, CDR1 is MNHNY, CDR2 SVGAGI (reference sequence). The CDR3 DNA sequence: TGTGCCAGCAGTCAGGGACTAGCGGGGGGTTTGAGGAACGAGCAGTACTTC. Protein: CASSQGLAGGLRNEQYF.

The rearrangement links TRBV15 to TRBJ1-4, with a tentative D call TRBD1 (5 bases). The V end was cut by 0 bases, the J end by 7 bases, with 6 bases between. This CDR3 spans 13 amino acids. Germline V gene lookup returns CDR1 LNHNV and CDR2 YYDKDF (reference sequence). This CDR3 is CATSRDRGEKLFF. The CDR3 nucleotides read TGTGCCACCAGCAGAGATAGGGGTGAAAAACTGTTTTTT.

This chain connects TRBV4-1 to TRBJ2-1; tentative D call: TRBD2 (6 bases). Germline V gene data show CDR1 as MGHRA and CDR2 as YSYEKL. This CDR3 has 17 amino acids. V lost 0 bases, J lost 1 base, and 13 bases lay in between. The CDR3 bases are TGCGCCAGCAGCCAAGAGTTTCCCAGCGGGTCCTACAATGAGCAGTTCTTC. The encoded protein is CASSQEFPSGSYNEQFF.

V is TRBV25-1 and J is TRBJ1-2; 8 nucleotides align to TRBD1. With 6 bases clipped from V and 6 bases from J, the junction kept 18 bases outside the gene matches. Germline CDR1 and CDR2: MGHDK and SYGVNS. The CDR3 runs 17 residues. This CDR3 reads CASRPTRTQGGVHGYTF. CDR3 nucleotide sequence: TGTGCCAGCAGACCCACCCGGACACAGGGGGGAGTCCATGGCTACACCTTC.

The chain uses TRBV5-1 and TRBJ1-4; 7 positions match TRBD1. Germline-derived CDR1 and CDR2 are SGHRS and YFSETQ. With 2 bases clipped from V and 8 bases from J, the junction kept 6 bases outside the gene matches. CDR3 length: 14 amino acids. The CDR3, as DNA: TGCGCCAGCAGCTTACAGGGGCAGGAGGAAAAACTGTTTTTT. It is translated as CASSLQGQEEKLFF. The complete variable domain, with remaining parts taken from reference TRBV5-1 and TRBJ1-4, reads KAGVTQTPRYLIKTRGQQVTLSCSPISGHRSVSWYQQTPGQGLQFLFEYFSETQRNKGNFPGRFSGRQFSNSRSEMNVSTLELGDSALYLCASSLQGQEEKLFFGSGTQLSVL.

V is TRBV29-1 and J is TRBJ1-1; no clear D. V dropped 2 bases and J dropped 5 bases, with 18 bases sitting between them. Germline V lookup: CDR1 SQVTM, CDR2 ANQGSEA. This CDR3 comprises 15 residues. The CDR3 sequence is CSVERQERIGTEAFF. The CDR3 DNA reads TGCAGCGTTGAACGTCAGGAACGGATAGGGACTGAAGCTTTCTTT.

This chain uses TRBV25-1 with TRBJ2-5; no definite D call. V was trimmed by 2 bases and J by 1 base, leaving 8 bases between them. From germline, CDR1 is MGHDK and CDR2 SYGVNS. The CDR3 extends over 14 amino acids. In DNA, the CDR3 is TGTGCCAGCAGTGAAACAGTTATCCAAGAGACCCAGTACTTC. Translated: CASSETVIQETQYF.

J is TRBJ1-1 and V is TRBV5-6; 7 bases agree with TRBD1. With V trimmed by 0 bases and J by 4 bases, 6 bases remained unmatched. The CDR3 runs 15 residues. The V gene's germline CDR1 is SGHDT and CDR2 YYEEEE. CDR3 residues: CASSLVDRMGTEAFF. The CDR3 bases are TGTGCCAGCAGCTTGGTGGACAGGATGGGCACTGAAGCTTTCTTT. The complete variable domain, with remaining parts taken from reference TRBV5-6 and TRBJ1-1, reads DAGVTQSPTHLIKTRGQQVTLRCSPKSGHDTVSWYQQALGQGPQFIFQYYEEEERQRGNFPDRFSGHQFPNYSSELNVNALLLGDSALYLCASSLVDRMGTEAFFGQGTRLTVV.

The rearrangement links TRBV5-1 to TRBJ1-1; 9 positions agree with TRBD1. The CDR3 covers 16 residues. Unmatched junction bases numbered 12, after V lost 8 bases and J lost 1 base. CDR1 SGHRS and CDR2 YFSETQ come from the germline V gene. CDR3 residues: CASKGQGGVWNTEAFF. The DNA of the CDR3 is TGCGCCAGTAAGGGACAGGGCGGTGTGTGGAACACTGAAGCTTTCTTT.

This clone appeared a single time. CDR3 loop: CAWNREAYEQYF. CDR3 bases: TGTGCCTGGAACAGGGAGGCCTACGAGCAGTACTTC. The genes are TRBV30 and TRBJ2-7; D is possibly TRBD1 or TRBD2 (6 bases each). This CDR3 comprises 12 residues. Trimming took off 4 bases at V and 2 bases at J, with 9 bases between the two ends. Germline V lookup: CDR1 GTSNPN, CDR2 SVGIG (reference sequence).

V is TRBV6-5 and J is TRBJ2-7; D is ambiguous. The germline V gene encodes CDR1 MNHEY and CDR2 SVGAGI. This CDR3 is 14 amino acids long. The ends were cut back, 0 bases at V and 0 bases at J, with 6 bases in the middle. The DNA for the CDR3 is TGTGCCAGCAGTTACTCGGGGTCCTCCTACGAGCAGTACTTC. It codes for CASSYSGSSYEQYF.

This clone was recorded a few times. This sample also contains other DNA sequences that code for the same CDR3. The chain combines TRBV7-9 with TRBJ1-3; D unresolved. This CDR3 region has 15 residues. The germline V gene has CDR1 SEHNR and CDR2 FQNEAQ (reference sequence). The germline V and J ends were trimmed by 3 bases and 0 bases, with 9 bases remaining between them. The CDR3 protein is CASSFGSPSGNTIYF. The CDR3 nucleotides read TGTGCCAGCAGCTTTGGCAGTCCCTCTGGAAACACCATATATTTT.

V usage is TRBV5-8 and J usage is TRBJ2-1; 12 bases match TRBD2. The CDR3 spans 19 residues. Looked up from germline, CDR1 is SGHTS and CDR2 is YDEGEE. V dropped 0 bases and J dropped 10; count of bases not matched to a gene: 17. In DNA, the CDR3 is TGTGCCAGCAGCTTGGGCTTGGGACAGTGGACTAGCGGGGCCTTCGAGCAGTTCTTC. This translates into CASSLGLGQWTSGAFEQFF. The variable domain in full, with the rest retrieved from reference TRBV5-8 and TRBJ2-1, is EAGVTQSPTHLIKTRGQQATLRCSPISGHTSVYWYQQALGLGLQFLLWYDEGEERNRGNFPPRFSGRQFPNYSSELNVNALELEDSALYLCASSLGLGQWTSGAFEQFFGPGTRLTVL.

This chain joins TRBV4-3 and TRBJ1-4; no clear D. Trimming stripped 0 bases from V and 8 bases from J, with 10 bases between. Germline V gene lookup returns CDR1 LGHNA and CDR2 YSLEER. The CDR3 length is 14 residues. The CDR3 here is CASSQDSGGEKLFF. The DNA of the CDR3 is TGCGCCAGCAGCCAAGATAGTGGAGGCGAAAAACTGTTTTTT.

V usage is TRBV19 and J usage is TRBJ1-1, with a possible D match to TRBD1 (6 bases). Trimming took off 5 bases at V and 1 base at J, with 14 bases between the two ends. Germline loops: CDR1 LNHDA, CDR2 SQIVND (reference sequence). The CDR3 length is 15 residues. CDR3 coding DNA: TGTGCCAGTAGTTGGGAGGGAGGGGGGAACACTGAAGCTTTCTTT. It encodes CASSWEGGGNTEAFF. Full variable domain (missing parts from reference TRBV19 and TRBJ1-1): DGGITQSPKYLFRKEGQNVTLSCEQNLNHDAMYWYRQDPGQGLRLIYYSQIVNDFQKGDIAEGYSVSREKKESFPLTVTSAQKNPTAFYLCASSWEGGGNTEAFFGQGTRLTVV.

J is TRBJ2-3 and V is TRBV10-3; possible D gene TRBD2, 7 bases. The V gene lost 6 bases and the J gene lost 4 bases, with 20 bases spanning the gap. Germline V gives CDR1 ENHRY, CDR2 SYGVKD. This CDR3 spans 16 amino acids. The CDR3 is CAIRMGGGLMADTQYF. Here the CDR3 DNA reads TGTGCCATCAGGATGGGAGGGGGTTTGATGGCAGATACGCAGTATTTT.

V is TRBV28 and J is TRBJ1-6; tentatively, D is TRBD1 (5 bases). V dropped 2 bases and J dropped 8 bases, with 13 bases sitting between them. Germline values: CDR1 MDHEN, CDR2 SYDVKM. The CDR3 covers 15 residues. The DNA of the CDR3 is TGTGCCAGCAGTTTAGCCCGGGACGGGTATTCACCCCTCCACTTT. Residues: CASSLARDGYSPLHF.

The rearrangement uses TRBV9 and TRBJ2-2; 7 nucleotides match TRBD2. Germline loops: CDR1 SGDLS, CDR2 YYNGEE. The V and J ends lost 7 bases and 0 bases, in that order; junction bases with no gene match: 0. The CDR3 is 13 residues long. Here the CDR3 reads CASRGANTGELFF. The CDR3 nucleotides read TGTGCCAGCCGGGGGGCGAACACCGGGGAGCTGTTTTTT.

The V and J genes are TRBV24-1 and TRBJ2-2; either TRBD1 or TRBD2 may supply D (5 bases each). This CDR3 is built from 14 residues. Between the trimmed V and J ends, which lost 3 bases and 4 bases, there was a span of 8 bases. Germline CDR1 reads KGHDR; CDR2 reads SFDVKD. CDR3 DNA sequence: TGTGCCACCAGTGATGTCGGGGCCACCGGGGAGCTGTTTTTT. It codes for CATSDVGATGELFF.

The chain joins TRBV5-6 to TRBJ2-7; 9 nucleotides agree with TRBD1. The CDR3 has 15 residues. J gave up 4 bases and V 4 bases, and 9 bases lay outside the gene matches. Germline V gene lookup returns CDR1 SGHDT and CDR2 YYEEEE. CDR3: CASSQSGTGRYEQYF. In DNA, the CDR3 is TGTGCCAGCAGCCAGAGTGGGACAGGGAGGTACGAGCAGTACTTC.

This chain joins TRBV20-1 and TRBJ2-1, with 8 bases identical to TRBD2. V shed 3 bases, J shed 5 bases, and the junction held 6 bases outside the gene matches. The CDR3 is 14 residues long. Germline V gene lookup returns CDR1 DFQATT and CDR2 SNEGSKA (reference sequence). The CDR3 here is CSASTGGPNNEQFF. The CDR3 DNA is TGCAGTGCTAGTACGGGGGGGCCTAACAATGAGCAGTTCTTC.

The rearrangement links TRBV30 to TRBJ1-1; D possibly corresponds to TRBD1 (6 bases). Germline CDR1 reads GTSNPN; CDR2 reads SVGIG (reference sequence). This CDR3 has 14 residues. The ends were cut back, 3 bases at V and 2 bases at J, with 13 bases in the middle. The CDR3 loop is CAWRNRALNTEAFF. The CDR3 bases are TGTGCCTGGAGGAACAGGGCTCTCAACACTGAAGCTTTCTTT.

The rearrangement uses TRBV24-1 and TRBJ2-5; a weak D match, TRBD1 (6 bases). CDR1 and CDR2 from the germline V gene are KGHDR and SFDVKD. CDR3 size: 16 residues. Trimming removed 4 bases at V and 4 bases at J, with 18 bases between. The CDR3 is CATSDTGRGGRETQYF. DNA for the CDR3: TGTGCCACCAGTGACACAGGGAGAGGTGGGCGAGAGACCCAGTACTTC.

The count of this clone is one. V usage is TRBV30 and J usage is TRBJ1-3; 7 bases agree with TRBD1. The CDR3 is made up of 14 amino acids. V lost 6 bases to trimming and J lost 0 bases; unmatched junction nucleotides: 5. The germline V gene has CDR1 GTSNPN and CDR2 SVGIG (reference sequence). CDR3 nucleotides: TGTGCCTGTGGGGACAGCAGCTCTGGAAACACCATATATTTT. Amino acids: CACGDSSSGNTIYF.

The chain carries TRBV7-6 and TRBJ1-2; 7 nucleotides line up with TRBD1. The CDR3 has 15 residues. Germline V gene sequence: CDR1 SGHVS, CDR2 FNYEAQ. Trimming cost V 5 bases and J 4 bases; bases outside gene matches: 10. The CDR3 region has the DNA TGTGCCAGCAGCCCCTCGGGACAGCTCTCCTATGGCTACACCTTC. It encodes CASSPSGQLSYGYTF.

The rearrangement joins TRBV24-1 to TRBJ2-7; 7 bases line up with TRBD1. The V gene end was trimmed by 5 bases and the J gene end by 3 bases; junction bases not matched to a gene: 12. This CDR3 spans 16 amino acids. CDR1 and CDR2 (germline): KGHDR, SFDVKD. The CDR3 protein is CATSALYRGNNYEQYF. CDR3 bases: TGTGCCACCAGTGCCCTCTACAGGGGAAACAACTACGAGCAGTACTTC.

The CDR3 here is CASSQAPGAGNTEAFF. The CDR3 region has the DNA TGTGCCAGCAGCCAAGCTCCGGGGGCGGGAAACACTGAAGCTTTCTTT. The rearrangement uses TRBV3-1 (or the pseudogene TRBV3-2) and TRBJ1-1, with TRBD1 as a possible D gene (6 bases). The length of the CDR3 is 16 residues. Germline CDR1 is LGHDT and CDR2 is YNNKEL (reference sequence). V lost 1 base and J 2 bases, leaving 14 bases between the germline ends.

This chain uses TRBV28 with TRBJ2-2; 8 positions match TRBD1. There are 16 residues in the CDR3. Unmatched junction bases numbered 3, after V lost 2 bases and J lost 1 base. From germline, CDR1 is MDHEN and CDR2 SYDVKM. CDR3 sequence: CASSLLGQGNTGELFF. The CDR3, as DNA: TGTGCCAGCAGTTTACTCGGACAGGGGAACACCGGGGAGCTGTTTTTT.

CDR3: CASSETGANEQYF. The CDR3 DNA follows: TGTGCCAGTAGTGAGACAGGGGCCAACGAGCAGTACTTC. This chain links TRBV19 with TRBJ2-7; 8 positions match TRBD1. The CDR3 extends over 13 amino acids. V lost 5 bases, J lost 5 bases, and 5 bases stayed unmatched. In germline, CDR1 is LNHDA, CDR2 SQIVND (reference sequence). Looking up the rest from reference TRBV19 and TRBJ2-7 gives the full variable domain: DGGITQSPKYLFRKEGQNVTLSCEQNLNHDAMYWYRQDPGQGLRLIYYSQIVNDFQKGDIAEGYSVSREKKESFPLTVTSAQKNPTAFYLCASSETGANEQYFGPGTRLTVT.

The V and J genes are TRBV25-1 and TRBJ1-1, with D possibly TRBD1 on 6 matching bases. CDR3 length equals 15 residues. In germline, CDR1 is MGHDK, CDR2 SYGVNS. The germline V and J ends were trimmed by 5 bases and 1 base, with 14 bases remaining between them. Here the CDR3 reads CASSTQGLSNTEAFF. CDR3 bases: TGTGCCAGCAGTACTCAGGGGCTCTCGAACACTGAAGCTTTCTTT.

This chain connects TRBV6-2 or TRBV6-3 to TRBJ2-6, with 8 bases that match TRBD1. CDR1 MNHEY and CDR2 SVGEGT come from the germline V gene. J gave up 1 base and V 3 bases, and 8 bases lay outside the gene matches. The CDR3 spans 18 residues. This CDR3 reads CASSYVPRGRSGANVLTF. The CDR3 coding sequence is TGTGCCAGCAGTTATGTCCCCAGGGGGCGGTCTGGGGCCAACGTCCTGACTTTC.

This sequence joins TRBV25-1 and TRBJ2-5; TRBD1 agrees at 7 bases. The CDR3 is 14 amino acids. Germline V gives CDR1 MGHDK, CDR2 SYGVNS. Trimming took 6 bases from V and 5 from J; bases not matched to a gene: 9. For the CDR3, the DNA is TGTGCCAGCAGCACACAGGGGTTAGGGGAGACCCAGTACTTC. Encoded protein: CASSTQGLGETQYF.